A selection of T cell receptor beta chains follows, all from one sample in a study of control samples from healthy donors and cancer patients. Repertoires were generated with immunoSEQ multiplex PCR, while TCRdb's copy carries only in-frame clones and drops some. This sample has about 130,000 clones; about 90% occur once, and the top ten carry more than 1.5%. The sample consisted of blood. These receptors were obtained from a man in his late teens or twenties in good health. Both conserved end residues are part of each CDR3. Each record gives: clone size, D gene, V gene, J gene, CDR3 protein, CDR3 DNA. The D gene is left open where the match is weak. The listing skips clone size in some rows; elsewhere it reads once, few, many or a size class.

abundance: -
d_gene: -
v_gene: TRBV19
j_gene: TRBJ1-4
CDR3aa: CASSIKAAWSGTNEKLFF
CDR3nt: TGTGCCAGTAGTATTAAGGCCGCCTGGTCCGGAACAAATGAAAAACTGTTTTTT

abundance: -
d_gene: -
v_gene: TRBV19
j_gene: TRBJ2-3
CDR3aa: CASGRTGPDTQYF
CDR3nt: TGTGCCAGTGGCAGGACTGGACCAGATACGCAGTATTTT

abundance: once
d_gene: -
v_gene: TRBV30
j_gene: TRBJ2-7
CDR3aa: CAWSVGSPSSYEQYF
CDR3nt: TGTGCCTGGAGTGTAGGGTCCCCGAGCTCCTACGAGCAGTACTTC

abundance: -
d_gene: -
v_gene: TRBV6-6
j_gene: TRBJ1-1
CDR3aa: CASSYGTEAFF
CDR3nt: TGTGCCAGCAGTTATGGGACTGAAGCTTTCTTT

abundance: -
d_gene: -
v_gene: TRBV9
j_gene: TRBJ1-1
CDR3aa: CASSVVGENTEAFF
CDR3nt: TGTGCCAGCAGCGTAGTCGGGGAGAACACTGAAGCTTTCTTT

abundance: -
d_gene: -
v_gene: TRBV27
j_gene: TRBJ2-1
CDR3aa: CASSHYYSANEQFF
CDR3nt: TGTGCCAGCAGTCACTATTATTCGGCAAATGAGCAGTTCTTC

abundance: -
d_gene: -
v_gene: TRBV7-2
j_gene: TRBJ1-5
CDR3aa: CASSFTAGSNQPQHF
CDR3nt: TGTGCCAGCAGCTTTACAGCAGGCTCTAATCAGCCCCAGCATTTT

abundance: -
d_gene: TRBD1
v_gene: TRBV9
j_gene: TRBJ1-3
CDR3aa: CASSFGGTGRNTIYF
CDR3nt: TGTGCCAGCAGCTTCGGGGGGACAGGGAGAAACACCATATATTTT

abundance: few
d_gene: -
v_gene: TRBV9
j_gene: TRBJ2-1
CDR3aa: CASSDGNEQFF
CDR3nt: TGTGCCAGCAGCGATGGCAATGAGCAGTTCTTC

abundance: -
d_gene: -
v_gene: TRBV5-1
j_gene: TRBJ2-5
CDR3aa: CASSFLAGELETQYF
CDR3nt: TGCGCCAGCAGCTTTCTGGCAGGGGAGTTAGAGACCCAGTACTTC

abundance: -
d_gene: -
v_gene: TRBV4-1
j_gene: TRBJ1-5
CDR3aa: CASSQEAGTSNQPQHF
CDR3nt: TGCGCCAGCAGCCAAGAGGCAGGGACGAGCAATCAGCCCCAGCATTTT

abundance: -
d_gene: -
v_gene: TRBV6-5
j_gene: TRBJ2-2
CDR3aa: CASSYDTYTGELFF
CDR3nt: TGTGCCAGCAGTTACGACACATACACCGGGGAGCTGTTTTTT

abundance: few
d_gene: -
v_gene: TRBV10-1
j_gene: TRBJ1-6
CDR3aa: CASSENDRNSPLHF
CDR3nt: TGCGCCAGCAGTGAGAACGACAGGAATTCACCCCTCCACTTT

abundance: -
d_gene: -
v_gene: TRBV5-1
j_gene: TRBJ2-1
CDR3aa: CASSLSGYLYNEQFF
CDR3nt: TGCGCCAGCAGCTTGTCAGGGTACCTCTACAATGAGCAGTTCTTC

abundance: few
d_gene: TRBD1
v_gene: TRBV10-3
j_gene: TRBJ1-1
CDR3aa: CAISESGQAGKAGAFF
CDR3nt: TGTGCCATCAGTGAGTCGGGACAGGCGGGTAAAGCGGGAGCTTTCTTT